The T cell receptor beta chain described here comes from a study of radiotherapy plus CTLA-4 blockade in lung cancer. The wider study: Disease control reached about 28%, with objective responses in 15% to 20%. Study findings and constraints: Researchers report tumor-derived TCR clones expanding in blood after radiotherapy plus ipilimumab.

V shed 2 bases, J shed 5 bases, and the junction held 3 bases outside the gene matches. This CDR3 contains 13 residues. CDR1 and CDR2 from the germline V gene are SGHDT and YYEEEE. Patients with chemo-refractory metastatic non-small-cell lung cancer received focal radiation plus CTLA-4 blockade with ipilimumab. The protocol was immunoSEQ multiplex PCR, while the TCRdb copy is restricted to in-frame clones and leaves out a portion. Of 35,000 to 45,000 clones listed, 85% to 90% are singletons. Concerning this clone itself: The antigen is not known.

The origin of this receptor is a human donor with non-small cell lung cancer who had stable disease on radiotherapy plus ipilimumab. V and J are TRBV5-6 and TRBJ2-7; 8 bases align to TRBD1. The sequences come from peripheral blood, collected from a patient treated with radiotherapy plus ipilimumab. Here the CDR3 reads CASSLWTGNEQYF. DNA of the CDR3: TGTGCCAGCAGCTTATGGACAGGGAACGAGCAGTACTTC.